These T cell receptor beta chains were read from a single sample in a study of response to subunit inactivated influenza vaccine. TCRdb passed the RT-PCR reads through MiXCR, listing each CDR3 protein once. The sample records around 170,000 distinct CDR3 sequences, around 10% being singletons. Sequencing was performed on CD8+ T cells sorted from PBMCs, taken less than 30 months after vaccination. These receptors originate from a man aged 45 to 70 who received an inactivated influenza vaccine. Both conserved end residues are part of each CDR3. Each record gives: CDR3 length, clone size, D gene, V gene, J gene, CDR3 DNA, CDR3 protein. A D gene is named only where the DNA matches it firmly. Not every row has a clone size; where given, it reads once, few, many or a size class.

16,.,.,TRBV20-1,TRBJ2-7,TGCAGTGCTAGGCCCATCGACAAGGGATACTCCTACGAGCAGTACTTC,CSARPIDKGYSYEQYF
17,.,TRBD1,TRBV27,TRBJ2-7,TGTGCCAGCAGTTTACTTTCCCCGACAGGGAGCTCCTACGAGCAGTACTTC,CASSLLSPTGSSYEQYF
18,.,TRBD1,TRBV12-3/TRBV12-4,TRBJ2-3,TGTGCCAGCAGTTTAAAGGGGGCCGGGTTTTCTCGGACAGATACGCAGTATTTT,CASSLKGAGFSRTDTQYF
14,.,.,TRBV11-2,TRBJ2-7,TGTGCCAGCAGCGCCGGGGGAAGCGGGTACGAGCAGTACTTC,CASSAGGSGYEQYF
14,few,.,TRBV6-1,TRBJ2-2,TGTGCCAGCCCGGACAGCCTCAACACCGGGGAGCTGTTTTTT,CASPDSLNTGELFF
17,.,TRBD1,TRBV5-1,TRBJ2-1,TGCGCCAGCAGCTTGGAACAGGGGGCGAGCTCCTACAATGAGCAGTTCTTC,CASSLEQGASSYNEQFF
11,few,.,TRBV29-1,TRBJ1-4,TGCAGCGCGATGGGGGATGAAAAACTGTTTTTT,CSAMGDEKLFF
10,few,.,TRBV6-5,TRBJ2-2,TGTGCCACGGGGGGCCGGGAGCTGTTTTTT,CATGGRELFF
13,few,.,TRBV19,TRBJ1-5,TGTGCCAGTACCTTCGTAGGCAATCAGCCCCAGCATTTT,CASTFVGNQPQHF
15,many,.,TRBV29-1,TRBJ2-2,TGCAGCGTTGAAACAGGTGACACGAACACCGGGGAGCTGTTTTTT,CSVETGDTNTGELFF
15,.,.,TRBV7-9,TRBJ1-3,TGTGCCAGCAGCTTAGGCGTAAACTCTGGAAACACCATATATTTT,CASSLGVNSGNTIYF
14,few,.,TRBV6-5,TRBJ2-2,TGTGCCAGCAGTTATGGCCGGAACACCGGGGAGCTGTTTTTT,CASSYGRNTGELFF
16,few,TRBD2,TRBV25-1,TRBJ2-5,TGTGCCAGCAGTGGAAGACTAGCGGGAGCCAAAGAGACCCAGTACTTC,CASSGRLAGAKETQYF
15,few,.,TRBV7-9,TRBJ2-7,TGTGCCAGCAGCCCCCCTTTTATTGGCGTCTACGAGCAGTACTTC,CASSPPFIGVYEQYF